Below, 5 T cell receptor beta chains from the same sample are listed, as sequenced in a study of T cell repertoires in cytomegalovirus infection. Their antigens are not known. A single record per CDR3 protein comes from TCRdb applying MiXCR to the reads. The sample has 550,000 to 850,000 distinct CDR3 sequences, about 30% seen once. The material sequenced was cultured PBMCs, taken from culture after CMV antigen stimulation. Every receptor here comes from a human donor in good health (CMV status not recorded). Some clones in this sample may be carry-over from other donors' samples.

The gene calls are TRBV10-3 and TRBJ2-7, with TRBD2 identical over 13 bases. The CDR3 is 14 residues long. Losses at the gene ends were 2 bases for V and 7 bases for J; bases not matched to a gene: 2. From germline, CDR1 is ENHRY and CDR2 SYGVKD. The CDR3 nucleotides are TGTGCCATCAGTGAGGGACTAGCGGGAGTTGAGCAGTACTTC. As protein: CAISEGLAGVEQYF.

In this sample, this clonotype turned up a few times. The V gene is TRBV15, the J gene TRBJ1-1, with D perhaps TRBD1 (6 bases). This CDR3 has 15 residues. Germline V gives CDR1 LNHNV, CDR2 YYDKDF (reference sequence). The V end was cut by 0 bases, the J end by 11 bases, with 19 bases between. The CDR3 coding sequence is TGTGCCACCAGCAGAGATCGGCAGAACCCCCAGGGGGCTTTCTTT. It is translated as CATSRDRQNPQGAFF.

The table lists this clonotype with many counts. V usage is TRBV7-2 and J usage is TRBJ1-4; D not resolved. CDR1 is SGHTA and CDR2 is FQGNSA in the germline V gene. This CDR3 is 16 amino acids long. V was shortened by 1 base and J by 7 bases, with 16 bases between the two germline ends. The CDR3, as DNA: TGTGCCAGCAGCTTAGGCAGACTTGGACGAGGTGAAAAACTGTTTTTT. Encoded protein: CASSLGRLGRGEKLFF.

This chain joins TRBV7-2 and TRBJ2-7; the D is unclear. The CDR3 totals 11 residues. In germline, CDR1 is SGHTA, CDR2 FQGNSA. Trimming pared 2 bases from V and 9 bases from J, leaving 8 bases between. The CDR3 is CASSLMEVQYF. In nucleotides, the CDR3 is TGTGCCAGCAGCTTAATGGAAGTGCAGTACTTC.

The chain links TRBV5-1 to TRBJ2-1, with TRBD1 matching over 7 bases. The CDR3 is made up of 14 amino acids. CDR1 is SGHRS and CDR2 is YFSETQ in the germline V gene. V dropped 3 bases and J dropped 3; count of bases not matched to a gene: 3. Here the CDR3 reads CASSWDRNYNEQFF. CDR3 sequence (DNA): TGCGCCAGCAGCTGGGACAGAAACTACAATGAGCAGTTCTTC.